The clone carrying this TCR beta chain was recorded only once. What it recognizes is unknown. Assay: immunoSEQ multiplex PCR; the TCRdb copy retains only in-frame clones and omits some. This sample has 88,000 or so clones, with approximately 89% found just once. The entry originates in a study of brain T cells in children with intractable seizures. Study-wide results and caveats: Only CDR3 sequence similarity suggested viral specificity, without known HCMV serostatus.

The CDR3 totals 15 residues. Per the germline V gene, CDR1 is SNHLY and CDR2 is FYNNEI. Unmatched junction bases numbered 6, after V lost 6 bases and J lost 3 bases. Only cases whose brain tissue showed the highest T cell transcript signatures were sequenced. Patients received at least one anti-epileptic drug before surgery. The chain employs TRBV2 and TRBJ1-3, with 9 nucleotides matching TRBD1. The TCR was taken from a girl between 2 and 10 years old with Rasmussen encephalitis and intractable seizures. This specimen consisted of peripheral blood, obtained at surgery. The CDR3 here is CASSRDRADGNTIYF. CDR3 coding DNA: TGTGCCAGCAGCAGGGACAGGGCAGATGGAAACACCATATATTTT. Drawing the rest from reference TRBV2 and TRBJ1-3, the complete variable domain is EPEVTQTPSHQVTQMGQEVILRCVPISNHLYFYWYRQILGQKVEFLVSFYNNEISEKSEIFDDQFSVERPDGSNFTLKIRSTKLEDSAMYFCASSRDRADGNTIYFGEGSWLTVV.